Following are 5 T cell receptor beta chains from one sample sequenced in a study of fetal regulatory T cell absence and autoimmunity. The protocol was immunoSEQ multiplex PCR, while the TCRdb copy is restricted to in-frame clones and leaves out a portion. The data contain more than 90,000 clones, around 72% of them singletons. Material: pancreas tissue. Receptors were obtained from a male donor with IPEX syndrome.

CDR3 nucleotides: TGTGCCAGCAGCCGGGACAACTACGAGCAGTACTTC. This translates into CASSRDNYEQYF. The V call is TRBV5-4, the J call TRBJ2-7, with D maybe TRBD1 (6 bases). Trimming stripped 4 bases from V and 3 bases from J, with 8 bases between. This CDR3 comprises 12 residues. The germline V gene has CDR1 SGHNT and CDR2 YYREEE (reference sequence).

The genes are TRBV20-1 and TRBJ2-5; unclear D gene. Germline CDR1 is DFQATT and CDR2 is SNEGSKA (reference sequence). V dropped 2 bases and J dropped 0 bases, with 1 base sitting between them. This CDR3 has 11 amino acids. CDR3 sequence (DNA): TGCAGTGCTAGACACCAAGAGACCCAGTACTTC. This translates into CSARHQETQYF.

DNA of the CDR3: TGCGCCAGCAGCTTGGCGGACAATAATTCACCCCTCCACTTT. Protein product: CASSLADNNSPLHF. The chain has TRBV5-1 and TRBJ1-6, with a tentative D call TRBD1 (5 bases). The germline V gene encodes CDR1 SGHRS and CDR2 YFSETQ. The length of the CDR3 is 14 residues. V was cut by 0 bases and J by 5 bases, with 6 bases left in between.

V is TRBV18 and J is TRBJ1-6; D might be TRBD1 (5 bases). This CDR3 has 16 residues. The V and J ends lost 1 base and 0 bases respectively, with 7 bases between them. Germline lookup yields CDR1 KGHSH and CDR2 LQKENI. The CDR3 coding sequence is TGTGCCAGCTCACCACGACAGCGCTCCTATAATTCACCCCTCCACTTT. It yields the protein CASSPRQRSYNSPLHF.

This rearrangement joins TRBV13 to TRBJ1-2; a possible D gene is TRBD1 (5 bases). CDR1 and CDR2 from the germline V gene are PRHDT and FYEKMQ (reference sequence). The CDR3 is made up of 14 amino acids. V was clipped by 4 bases and J by 6 bases, with 15 bases between them. CDR3 in DNA: TGTGCCAGCAGCTCCTGGGGGAGGAAGGATGGCTACACCTTC. Its protein product is CASSSWGRKDGYTF.